The clone carrying this TCR gamma chain appeared a few times. Its antigen is unknown. These data belong to a study of Vδ1+ human thymocytes. Study-level points and caveats: Thymic TRG and TRD repertoires appeared highly polyclonal, with Gaussian CDR3 length distributions. Many TRG clonotypes were shared between donors; TRD repertoires were essentially private. Despite high sort purity, around 19% of thymic T cell receptor delta sequences were Vdelta2.

Extracted RNA was reverse transcribed into cDNA. Multiplex PCR used pooled V-gene forward primers and a constant-region reverse primer to amplify CDR3s. TCRdb re-called the multiplex PCR reads with CATT. This sample has tens of thousands of gamma-chain clones, with 20% to 25% found just once. Unmatched junction bases numbered 3, after V lost 5 bases and J lost 3 bases. Germline V CDR1 and CDR2: EGSTGY, YDSYTSSV. This CDR3 has 13 amino acids. The sorted cells were CD3+ Vdelta1+ Vdelta2- thymocytes from alphabeta-depleted thymus. Between roughly 97% and 99.6% of sorted thymocytes were Vdelta1+. Material: Vdelta1+ gamma-delta thymocytes from the thymus. The subset was: FACS-sorted CD3+ TCRalphabeta- TCRVdelta1+ TCRVdelta2- thymocytes. The sequence came from a girl under three years old who had congenital heart surgery. The J gene is TRGJP1, the V gene TRGV4. The CDR3 sequence is CATWAATGWFKIF. CDR3 nucleotide sequence: TGTGCCACCTGGGCCGCCACTGGTTGGTTCAAGATATTT.